The next 9 T cell receptor beta chains were all read from a single sample in a study of shared clonotypes between healthy human individuals. CD45RO-negative, CCR7-selected cells formed the naive CD8 fraction, which excluded terminally differentiated effector memory CD45RA+ cells. The data were produced by immunoSEQ multiplex PCR, yet TCRdb's version contains in-frame clones alone and is incomplete. The sample carries approximately 2,000,000 clones, around 95% recorded once. Source material: naive CD8+ T cells from PBMCs. These TCRs come from a man between 18 and 35 years old in good health. Some clones in this sample may be carry-over from other donors' samples.

This clone has more than one count but fewer than ten. This chain connects TRBV30 to TRBJ1-1; tentative D call: TRBD1 (6 bases). Trimming pared 1 base from V and 4 bases from J, leaving 10 bases between. From germline, CDR1 is GTSNPN and CDR2 SVGIG (reference sequence). The CDR3 sequence is 13 residues long. The CDR3 nucleotides read TGTGCCTGGAGTGAAGGGGGAGTCACTGAAGCTTTCTTT. Protein sequence: CAWSEGGVTEAFF.

This chain connects TRBV4-2 to TRBJ2-7, with TRBD2 matching 8 bases. V shed 0 bases and J 4 bases; nucleotides not matched to a gene: 8. The CDR3 contains 16 residues. Germline-derived CDR1 and CDR2 are LGHNA and YNFKEQ. The CDR3 loop reads CASSQEWASGWYEQYF. CDR3 nucleotides: TGTGCCAGCAGCCAAGAGTGGGCTAGCGGGTGGTACGAGCAGTACTTC.

The rearrangement uses TRBV5-4 and TRBJ2-7; D tentatively reads TRBD1 or TRBD2 (6 bases each). Per germline, CDR1 SGHNT and CDR2 YYREEE (reference sequence). Trimming shortened V by 4 bases and J by 5 bases, and 16 bases separated the two germline ends. The CDR3 runs 14 residues. In DNA form, the CDR3 reads TGTGCCAGCAGCCAAACAAGGGGGGTCCACGAGCAGTACTTC. This encodes CASSQTRGVHEQYF.

The V and J genes are TRBV27 and TRBJ2-7, with 10 bases lining up with TRBD2. In germline, CDR1 is MNHEY, CDR2 SMNVEV (reference sequence). V was clipped by 8 bases and J by 3 bases; unmatched bases: 10. CDR3 length: 15 residues. CDR3 DNA sequence: TGTGCCAGCGGATTCCGACTAGCGGGCAGCTACGAGCAGTACTTC. Residues: CASGFRLAGSYEQYF.

V gene TRBV10-2 combines with J gene TRBJ2-5; a possible D gene is TRBD2 (6 bases). Germline V gene data show CDR1 as WSHSY and CDR2 as SAAADI. V was trimmed by 4 bases and J by 3 bases, leaving 6 bases between them. The CDR3 is 12 amino acids. The CDR3: CASSGGEETQYF. The CDR3 nucleotides read TGCGCCAGCAGTGGGGGGGAAGAGACCCAGTACTTC.

V and J are TRBV5-4 and TRBJ1-3; 11 bases agree with TRBD1. The CDR3 length is 16 residues. The junction had 7 bases not matched to a gene; V was cut back by 4 bases and J by 4 bases. CDR1 is SGHNT, CDR2 YYREEE, per germline (reference sequence). CDR3 amino acids: CASSHGQGALGNTIYF. CDR3 coding DNA: TGTGCCAGCAGCCACGGACAGGGGGCTTTGGGAAACACCATATATTTT.

This clone was recorded only once. The V gene is TRBV30, the J gene TRBJ2-7; the match to TRBD1 covers 7 bases. The V segment lost 0 bases and the J segment 3 bases; nucleotides outside the gene matches: 8. CDR3 length: 15 amino acids. Germline V gene data show CDR1 as GTSNPN and CDR2 as SVGIG (reference sequence). For the CDR3, the DNA is TGTGCCTGGAGTGTAGACAGGGCGAGTCGCTACGAGCAGTACTTC. It is translated as CAWSVDRASRYEQYF. The variable domain in full, with the rest retrieved from reference TRBV30 and TRBJ2-7, is SQTIHQWPATLVQPVGSPLSLECTVEGTSNPNLYWYRQAAGRGLQLLFYSVGIGQISSEVPQNLSASRPQDRQFILSSKKLLLSDSGFYLCAWSVDRASRYEQYFGPGTRLTVT.

The chain combines TRBV4-3 with TRBJ2-7; a possible D gene is TRBD1 (6 bases). V lost 1 base and J 3 bases, leaving 10 bases between the germline ends. This CDR3 contains 14 residues. Germline V gene data show CDR1 as LGHNA and CDR2 as YSLEER. The CDR3 sequence is CASSQARGIYEQYF. CDR3 DNA: TGCGCCAGCAGCCAAGCAAGGGGGATCTACGAGCAGTACTTC.

The V gene is TRBV5-1, the J gene TRBJ1-1; no clear D. Germline assignment: CDR1 SGHRS and CDR2 YFSETQ. The CDR3 consists of 17 residues. V lost 4 bases, J lost 0 bases, and 19 bases lay in between. Here the CDR3 DNA reads TGCGCCAGCAGCCCTGCGCGGGTAGGGAATATGAACACTGAAGCTTTCTTT. This sequence encodes CASSPARVGNMNTEAFF.